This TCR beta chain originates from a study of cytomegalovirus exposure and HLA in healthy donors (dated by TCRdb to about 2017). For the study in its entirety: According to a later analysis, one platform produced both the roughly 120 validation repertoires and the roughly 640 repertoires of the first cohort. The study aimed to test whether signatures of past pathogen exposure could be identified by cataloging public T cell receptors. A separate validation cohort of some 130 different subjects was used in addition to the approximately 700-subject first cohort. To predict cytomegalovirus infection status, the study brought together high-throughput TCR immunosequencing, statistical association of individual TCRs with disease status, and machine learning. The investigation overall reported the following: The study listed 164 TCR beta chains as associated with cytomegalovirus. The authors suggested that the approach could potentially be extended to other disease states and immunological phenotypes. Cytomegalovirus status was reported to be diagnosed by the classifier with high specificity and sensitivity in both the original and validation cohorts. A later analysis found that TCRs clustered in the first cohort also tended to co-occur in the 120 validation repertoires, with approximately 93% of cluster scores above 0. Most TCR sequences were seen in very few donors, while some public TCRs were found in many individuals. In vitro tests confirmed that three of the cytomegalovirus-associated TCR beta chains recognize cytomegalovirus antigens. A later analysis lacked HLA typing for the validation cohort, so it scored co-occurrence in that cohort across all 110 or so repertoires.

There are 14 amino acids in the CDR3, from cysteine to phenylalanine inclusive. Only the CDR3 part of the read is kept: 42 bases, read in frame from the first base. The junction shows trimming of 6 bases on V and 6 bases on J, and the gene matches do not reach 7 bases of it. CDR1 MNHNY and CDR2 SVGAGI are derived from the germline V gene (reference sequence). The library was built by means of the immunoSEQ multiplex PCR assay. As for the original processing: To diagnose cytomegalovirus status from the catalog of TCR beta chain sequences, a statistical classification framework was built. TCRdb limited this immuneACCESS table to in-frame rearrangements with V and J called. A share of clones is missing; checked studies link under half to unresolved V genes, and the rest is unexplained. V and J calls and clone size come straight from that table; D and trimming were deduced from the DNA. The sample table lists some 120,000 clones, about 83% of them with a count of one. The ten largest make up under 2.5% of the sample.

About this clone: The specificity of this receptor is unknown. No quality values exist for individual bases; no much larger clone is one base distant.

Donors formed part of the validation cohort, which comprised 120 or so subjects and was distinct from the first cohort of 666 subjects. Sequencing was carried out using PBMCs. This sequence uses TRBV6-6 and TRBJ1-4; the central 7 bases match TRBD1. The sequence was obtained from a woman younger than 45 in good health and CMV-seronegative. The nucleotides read TGTGCCAGCAGCCAGGACAGGATGGATGAAAAACTGTTTTTT. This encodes CASSQDRMDEKLFF.